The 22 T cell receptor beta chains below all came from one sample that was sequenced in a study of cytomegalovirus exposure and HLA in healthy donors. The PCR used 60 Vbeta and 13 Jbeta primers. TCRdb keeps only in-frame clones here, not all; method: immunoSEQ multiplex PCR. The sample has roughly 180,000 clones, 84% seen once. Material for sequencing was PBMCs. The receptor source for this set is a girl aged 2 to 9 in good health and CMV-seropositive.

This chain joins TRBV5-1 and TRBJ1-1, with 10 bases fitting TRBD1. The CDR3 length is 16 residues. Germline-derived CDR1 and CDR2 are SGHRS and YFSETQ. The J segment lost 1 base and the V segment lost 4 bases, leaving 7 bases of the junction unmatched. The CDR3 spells CASSSDRGQWNTEAFF. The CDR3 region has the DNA TGCGCCAGCAGCAGTGACAGGGGGCAGTGGAACACTGAAGCTTTCTTT.

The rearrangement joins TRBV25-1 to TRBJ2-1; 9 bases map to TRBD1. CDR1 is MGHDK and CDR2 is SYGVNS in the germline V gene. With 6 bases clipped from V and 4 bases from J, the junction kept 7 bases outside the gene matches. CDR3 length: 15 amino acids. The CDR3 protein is CASSPRTGVYNEQFF. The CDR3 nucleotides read TGTGCCAGCAGCCCCAGGACAGGGGTGTACAATGAGCAGTTCTTC.

This CDR3 reads CASSLGGLRFAADTQYF. CDR3 bases: TGTGCCAGCAGCTTGGGAGGCCTACGGTTCGCAGCAGATACGCAGTATTTT. The rearrangement uses TRBV5-4 and TRBJ2-3; D gene ambiguous. V dropped 0 bases and J dropped 4 bases, with 18 bases sitting between them. There are 17 residues in the CDR3. Germline CDR1 and CDR2: SGHNT and YYREEE (reference sequence).

The CDR3 coding sequence is TGCGCCAGCAGCTTGGGGACTAGCTCGGATACGCAGTATTTT. It yields the protein CASSLGTSSDTQYF. The rearrangement uses TRBV5-1 and TRBJ2-3; TRBD2 agrees at 8 bases. In germline, CDR1 is SGHRS, CDR2 YFSETQ. CDR3 length: 14 amino acids. Losses at the gene ends were 0 bases for V and 6 bases for J; bases not matched to a gene: 3.

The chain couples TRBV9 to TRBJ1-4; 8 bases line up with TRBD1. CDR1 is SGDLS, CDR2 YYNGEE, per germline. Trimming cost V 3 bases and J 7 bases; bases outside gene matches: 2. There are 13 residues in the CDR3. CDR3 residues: CASSATGVEKLFF. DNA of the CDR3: TGTGCCAGCAGCGCGACAGGGGTTGAAAAACTGTTTTTT. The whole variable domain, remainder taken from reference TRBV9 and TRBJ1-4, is DSGVTQTPKHLITATGQRVTLRCSPRSGDLSVYWYQQSLDQGLQFLIQYYNGEERAKGNILERFSAQQFPDLHSELNLSSLELGDSALYFCASSATGVEKLFFGSGTQLSVL.

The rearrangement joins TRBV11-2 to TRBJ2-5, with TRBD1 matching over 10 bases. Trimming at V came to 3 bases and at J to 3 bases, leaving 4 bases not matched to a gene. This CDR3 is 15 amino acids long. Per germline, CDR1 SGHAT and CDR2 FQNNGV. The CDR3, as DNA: TGTGCCAGCAGCTTCCCCGGGACAGGGGAAGAGACCCAGTACTTC. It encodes CASSFPGTGEETQYF.

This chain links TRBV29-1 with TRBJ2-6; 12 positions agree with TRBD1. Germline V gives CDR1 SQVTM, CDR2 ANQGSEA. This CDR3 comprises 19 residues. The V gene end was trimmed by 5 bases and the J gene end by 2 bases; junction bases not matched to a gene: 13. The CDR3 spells CSVLNWGQGADPGANVLTF. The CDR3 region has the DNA TGCAGCGTTCTCAACTGGGGACAGGGGGCCGATCCTGGGGCCAACGTCCTGACTTTC.

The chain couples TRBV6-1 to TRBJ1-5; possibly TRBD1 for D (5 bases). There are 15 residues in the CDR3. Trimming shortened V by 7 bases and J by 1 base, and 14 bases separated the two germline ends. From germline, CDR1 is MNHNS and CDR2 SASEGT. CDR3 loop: CASNGGVGSNQPQHF. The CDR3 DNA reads TGTGCCAGCAACGGGGGGGTCGGGAGCAATCAGCCCCAGCATTTT.

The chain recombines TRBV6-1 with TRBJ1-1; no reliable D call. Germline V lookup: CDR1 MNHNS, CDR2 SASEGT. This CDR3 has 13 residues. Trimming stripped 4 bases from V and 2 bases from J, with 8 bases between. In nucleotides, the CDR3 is TGTGCCAGCAGTGTTAACAGAAACACTGAAGCTTTCTTT. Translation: CASSVNRNTEAFF.

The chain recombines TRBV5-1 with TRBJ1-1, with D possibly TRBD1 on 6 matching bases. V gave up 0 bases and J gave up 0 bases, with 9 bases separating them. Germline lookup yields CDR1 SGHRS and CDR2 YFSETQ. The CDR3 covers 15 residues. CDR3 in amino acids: CASSLGAGVNTEAFF. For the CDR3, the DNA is TGCGCCAGCAGCTTGGGCGCAGGGGTGAACACTGAAGCTTTCTTT. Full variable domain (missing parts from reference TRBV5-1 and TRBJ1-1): KAGVTQTPRYLIKTRGQQVTLSCSPISGHRSVSWYQQTPGQGLQFLFEYFSETQRNKGNFPGRFSGRQFSNSRSEMNVSTLELGDSALYLCASSLGAGVNTEAFFGQGTRLTVV.

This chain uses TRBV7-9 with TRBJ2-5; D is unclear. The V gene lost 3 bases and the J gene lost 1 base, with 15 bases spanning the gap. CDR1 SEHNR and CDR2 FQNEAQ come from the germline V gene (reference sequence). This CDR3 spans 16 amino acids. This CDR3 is CASSLAPYRIQETQYF. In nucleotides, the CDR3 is TGTGCCAGCAGCTTGGCCCCGTACAGAATCCAAGAGACCCAGTACTTC. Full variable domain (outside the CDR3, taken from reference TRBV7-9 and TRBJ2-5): DTGVSQNPRHKITKRGQNVTFRCDPISEHNRLYWYRQTLGQGPEFLTYFQNEAQLEKSRLLSDRFSAERPKGSFSTLEIQRTEQGDSAMYLCASSLAPYRIQETQYFGPGTRLLVL.

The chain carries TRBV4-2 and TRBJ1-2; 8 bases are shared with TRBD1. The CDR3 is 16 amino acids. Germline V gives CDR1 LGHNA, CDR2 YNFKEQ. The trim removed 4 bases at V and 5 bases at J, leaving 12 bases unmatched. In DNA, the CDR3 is TGTGCCAGCAGCCGGGCAGGGGGCCCAGCACCTTATGGCTACACCTTC. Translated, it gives CASSRAGGPAPYGYTF.

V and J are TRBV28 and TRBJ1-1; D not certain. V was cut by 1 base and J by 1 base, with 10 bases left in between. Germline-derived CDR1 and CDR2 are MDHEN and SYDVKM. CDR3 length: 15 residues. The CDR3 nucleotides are TGTGCCAGCAGTTTATTGGGCAGAAAGAACACTGAAGCTTTCTTT. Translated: CASSLLGRKNTEAFF.

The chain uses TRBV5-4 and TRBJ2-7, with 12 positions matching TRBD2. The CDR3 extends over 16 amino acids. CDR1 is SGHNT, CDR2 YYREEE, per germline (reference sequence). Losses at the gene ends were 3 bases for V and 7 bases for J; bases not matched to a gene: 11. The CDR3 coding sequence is TGTGCCAGCAGCTCCTACCTTCTAGCGGGAGGGGGAGAGCAGTACTTC. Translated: CASSSYLLAGGGEQYF.

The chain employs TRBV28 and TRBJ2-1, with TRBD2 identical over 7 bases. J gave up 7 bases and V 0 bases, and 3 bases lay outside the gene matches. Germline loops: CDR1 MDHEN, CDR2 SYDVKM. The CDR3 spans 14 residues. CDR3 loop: CASSLWTSPNEQFF. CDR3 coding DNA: TGTGCCAGCAGTTTATGGACTAGCCCAAATGAGCAGTTCTTC.

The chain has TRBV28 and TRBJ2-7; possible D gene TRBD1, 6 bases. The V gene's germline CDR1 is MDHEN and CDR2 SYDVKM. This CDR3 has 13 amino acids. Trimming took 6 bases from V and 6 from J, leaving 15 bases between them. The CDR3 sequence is CASSRQASGEQYF. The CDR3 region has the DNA TGTGCCAGCAGCCGACAGGCGTCGGGCGAGCAGTACTTC.

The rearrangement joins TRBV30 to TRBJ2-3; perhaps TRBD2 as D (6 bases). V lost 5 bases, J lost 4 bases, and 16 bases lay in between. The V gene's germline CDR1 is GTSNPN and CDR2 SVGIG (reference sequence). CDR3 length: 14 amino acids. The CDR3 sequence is CAWVGAGRSDTQYF. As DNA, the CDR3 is TGTGCCTGGGTAGGAGCGGGTCGGTCAGATACGCAGTATTTT.

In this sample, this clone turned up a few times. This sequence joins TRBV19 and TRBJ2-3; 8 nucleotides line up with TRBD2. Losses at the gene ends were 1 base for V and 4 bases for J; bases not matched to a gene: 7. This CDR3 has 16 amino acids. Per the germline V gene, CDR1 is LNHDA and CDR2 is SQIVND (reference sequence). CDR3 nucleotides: TGTGCCAGTAGTATAGTAGGGGGACTAGGGGCAGATACGCAGTATTTT. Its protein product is CASSIVGGLGADTQYF.

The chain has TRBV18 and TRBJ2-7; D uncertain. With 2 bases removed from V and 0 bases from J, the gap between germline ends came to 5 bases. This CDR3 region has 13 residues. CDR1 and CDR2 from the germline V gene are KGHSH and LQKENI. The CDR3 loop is CASSPSSSYEQYF. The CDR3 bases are TGTGCCAGCTCACCATCGAGCTCCTACGAGCAGTACTTC. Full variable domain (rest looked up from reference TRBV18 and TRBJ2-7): NAGVMQNPRHLVRRRGQEARLRCSPMKGHSHVYWYRQLPEEGLKFMVYLQKENIIDESGMPKERFSAEFPKEGPSILRIQQVVRGDSAAYFCASSPSSSYEQYFGPGTRLTVT.

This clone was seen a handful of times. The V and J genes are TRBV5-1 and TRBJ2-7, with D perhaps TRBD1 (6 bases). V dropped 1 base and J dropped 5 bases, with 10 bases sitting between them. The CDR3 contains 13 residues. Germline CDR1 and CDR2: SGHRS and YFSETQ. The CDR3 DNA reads TGCGCCAGCAGCTTGAACAGGGCTGACGAGCAGTACTTC. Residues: CASSLNRADEQYF.

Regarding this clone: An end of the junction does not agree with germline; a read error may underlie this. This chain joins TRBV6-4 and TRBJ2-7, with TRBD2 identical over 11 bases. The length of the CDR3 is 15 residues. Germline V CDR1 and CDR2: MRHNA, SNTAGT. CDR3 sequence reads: CASSDGGTSGSPRGF. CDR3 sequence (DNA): TGTGCCAGCAGTGACGGGGGGACTAGCGGAAGCCCACGGGGTTTC.

CDR3 in amino acids: CASSVGVEDTQYF. CDR3 nucleotide sequence: TGTGCCAGCAGCGTAGGAGTCGAGGATACGCAGTATTTT. The genes are TRBV9 and TRBJ2-3; unclear D gene. Germline values: CDR1 SGDLS, CDR2 YYNGEE. V lost 0 bases and J lost 6, with 8 bases in between. This CDR3 has 13 residues.